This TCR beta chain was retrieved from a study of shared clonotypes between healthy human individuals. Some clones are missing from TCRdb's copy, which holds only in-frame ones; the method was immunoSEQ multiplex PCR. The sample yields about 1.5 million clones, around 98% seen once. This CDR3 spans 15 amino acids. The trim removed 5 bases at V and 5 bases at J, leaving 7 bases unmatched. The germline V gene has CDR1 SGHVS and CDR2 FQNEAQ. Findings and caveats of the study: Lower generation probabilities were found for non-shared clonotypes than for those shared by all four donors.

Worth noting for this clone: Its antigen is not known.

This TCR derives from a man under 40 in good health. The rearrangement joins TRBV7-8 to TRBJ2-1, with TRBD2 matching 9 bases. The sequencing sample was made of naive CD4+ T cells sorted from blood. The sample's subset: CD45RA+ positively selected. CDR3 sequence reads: CASSLRLAANNEQFF. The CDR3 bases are TGTGCCAGCAGCCTCCGACTAGCGGCTAACAATGAGCAGTTCTTC.